This T cell receptor beta chain was identified during a study of neurological immune-mediated disorders. Blood bank volunteers in Maryland, USA, served as healthy controls. For the unsorted libraries, 2 million PBMCs stored at -80 C served as input. This clonotype was found many times. Germline CDR1 LNHDA, CDR2 SQIVND (reference sequence). Trimming took 3 bases from V and 4 from J, leaving 10 bases between them. The CDR3 extends over 15 amino acids. Every sequencing run generated over 190 million TCR-beta sequences from 15-18 subjects. One entry per CDR3 protein results from TCRdb running MiXCR on the 5' RACE reads. The sample shows roughly 38,000 distinct CDR3 sequences, almost 7.5% of them seen only once.

Sequenced material: PBMCs. V is TRBV19 and J is TRBJ1-6, with D uncertain. The source is a woman between 40 and 50 years old in good health. This CDR3 reads CASSMQDAYNSPLHF. The CDR3 DNA sequence: TGTGCCAGTAGTATGCAGGACGCGTATAATTCACCCCTCCACTTT.